These 20 T cell receptor beta chains share one sample of origin, sequenced in a study of blood T cell repertoires in COVID-19. TCRdb keeps only in-frame clones here, not all; method: immunoSEQ multiplex PCR. The table records over 120,000 clones, 77% of them present only once. What was sequenced was peripheral blood. Source of these receptors: a woman in her fifties or sixties with active or convalescent COVID-19.

The chain has TRBV4-3 and TRBJ2-7, with TRBD2 as a possible D gene (6 bases). There are 16 residues in the CDR3. Trimming stripped 0 bases from V and 4 bases from J, with 16 bases between. Germline V lookup: CDR1 LGHNA, CDR2 YSLEER. This chain's CDR3 is CASSQDWSSAIYEQYF. In DNA form, the CDR3 reads TGCGCCAGCAGCCAAGATTGGTCTAGCGCGATTTACGAGCAGTACTTC.

The chain joins TRBV25-1 to TRBJ1-1, with 10 bases that match TRBD1. Germline lookup yields CDR1 MGHDK and CDR2 SYGVNS. The CDR3 is 15 amino acids. V lost 3 bases, J lost 9 bases, and 10 bases stayed unmatched. The CDR3 nucleotides read TGTGCCAGCAGTGACGACCGGACAGGGGGGATAAAAGCTTTCTTT. Translating it yields CASSDDRTGGIKAFF. Supplemented by reference TRBV25-1 and TRBJ1-1, the full variable domain reads EADIYQTPRYLVIGTGKKITLECSQTMGHDKMYWYQQDPGMELHLIHYSYGVNSTEKGDLSSESTVSRIRTEHFPLTLESARPSHTSQYLCASSDDRTGGIKAFFGQGTRLTVV.

This clone was recorded a few times. V gene TRBV7-9 combines with J gene TRBJ2-2; TRBD1 might be the D (6 bases). Germline V gives CDR1 SEHNR, CDR2 FQNEAQ (reference sequence). The V and J ends lost 1 base and 3 bases respectively, with 9 bases between them. The CDR3 is 15 amino acids. CDR3 residues: CASSLVGADTGELFF. In nucleotides, the CDR3 is TGTGCCAGCAGCTTAGTGGGGGCTGACACCGGGGAGCTGTTTTTT.

The gene calls are TRBV18 and TRBJ2-7; D is possibly TRBD1 (5 bases). V was pared by 4 bases and J by 7 bases, with 11 bases between. Germline loops: CDR1 KGHSH, CDR2 LQKENI. CDR3 size: 12 residues. As DNA, the CDR3 is TGTGCCAGCTCACTTTCAAAGGGGGAGCAGTACTTC. Translated: CASSLSKGEQYF.

Concerning this clone itself: Other DNA sequences of this sample code for an identical CDR3. The gene calls are TRBV7-2 and TRBJ1-1, with TRBD1 matching over 7 bases. Per germline, CDR1 SGHTA and CDR2 FQGNSA. Trimming at V came to 1 base and at J to 5 bases, leaving 7 bases not matched to a gene. The CDR3 length is 15 residues. CDR3 residues: CASSLVLDRATEAFF. The CDR3 DNA follows: TGTGCCAGCAGCTTAGTCCTAGACAGGGCAACTGAAGCTTTCTTT.

V and J are TRBV7-2 and TRBJ2-7; TRBD1 matches 10 bases. The CDR3 has 16 residues. Trimming at V came to 4 bases and at J to 7 bases, leaving 13 bases not matched to a gene. Germline CDR1 SGHTA, CDR2 FQGNSA. DNA for the CDR3: TGTGCCAGCAGCTCTAAGCCGGGACAGGGGCTCCGGGAGCAGTACTTC. Translated, it gives CASSSKPGQGLREQYF.

The V call is TRBV20-1, the J call TRBJ2-7; D gene unclear. In germline, CDR1 is DFQATT, CDR2 SNEGSKA (reference sequence). The V gene lost 3 bases and the J gene lost 6 bases, with 9 bases spanning the gap. This CDR3 spans 11 amino acids. CDR3 sequence reads: CSASLASEQYF. The CDR3 nucleotides are TGCAGTGCTAGCTTAGCATCCGAGCAGTACTTC.

The genes are TRBV7-6 and TRBJ1-5, with D perhaps TRBD1 (6 bases). Germline V gives CDR1 SGHVS, CDR2 FNYEAQ. V gave up 5 bases and J gave up 3 bases, with 11 bases separating them. The CDR3 has 14 amino acids. CDR3 sequence (DNA): TGTGCCAGCAGCATCGGACAGTACAATCAGCCCCAGCATTTT. This sequence encodes CASSIGQYNQPQHF.

This chain joins TRBV4-2 and TRBJ2-1; TRBD2 matches at 10 bases. CDR1 LGHNA and CDR2 YNFKEQ come from the germline V gene. The CDR3 is 14 residues long. Trimming took 7 bases from V and 7 from J; bases not matched to a gene: 7. CDR3 sequence: CASNEREGLNEQFF. The CDR3 nucleotides read TGTGCCAGCAATGAGCGGGAGGGCCTAAATGAGCAGTTCTTC.

V and J are TRBV2 and TRBJ1-1; the D is unclear. With 0 bases removed from V and 1 base from J, the gap between germline ends came to 6 bases. CDR1 is SNHLY and CDR2 is FYNNEI in the germline V gene. This CDR3 region has 14 residues. CDR3 DNA sequence: TGTGCCAGCAGTGAAGCGCGATCGAACACTGAAGCTTTCTTT. It specifies CASSEARSNTEAFF.

This chain joins TRBV30 and TRBJ1-2; TRBD1 agrees at 7 bases. The germline V gene has CDR1 GTSNPN and CDR2 SVGIG (reference sequence). V lost 2 bases, J lost 7 bases, and 4 bases stayed unmatched. The CDR3 length is 12 residues. The CDR3 coding sequence is TGTGCCTGGAGTTGGACAGGTCGTGGCTACACCTTC. Translated, it gives CAWSWTGRGYTF.

The gene calls are TRBV7-2 and TRBJ1-1; D is unclear. Per germline, CDR1 SGHTA and CDR2 FQGNSA. The CDR3 runs to 15 residues. The ends were cut back, 2 bases at V and 1 base at J, with 11 bases in the middle. The CDR3 nucleotides read TGTGCCAGCAGCTTAAGGCTGGGAGAGAACACTGAAGCTTTCTTT. Protein product: CASSLRLGENTEAFF. The full variable domain, its missing parts supplied by reference TRBV7-2 and TRBJ1-1, is GAGVSQSPSNKVTEKGKDVELRCDPISGHTALYWYRQSLGQGLEFLIYFQGNSAPDKSGLPSDRFSAERTGGSVSTLTIQRTQQEDSAVYLCASSLRLGENTEAFFGQGTRLTVV.

The V and J genes are TRBV7-9 and TRBJ2-7; possibly TRBD1 for D (6 bases). The CDR3 contains 15 residues. Trimming left V 6 bases short and J 6 bases short, with 21 bases between. Germline lookup yields CDR1 SEHNR and CDR2 FQNEAQ (reference sequence). CDR3 protein: CASRSAGDPAAEQYF. The CDR3 DNA sequence: TGTGCCAGCAGGTCGGCAGGGGACCCCGCTGCCGAGCAGTACTTC.

The J gene is TRBJ2-7, the V gene TRBV5-4; TRBD1 matches 7 bases. This CDR3 has 13 residues. V was clipped by 4 bases and J by 2 bases; unmatched bases: 3. The germline V gene has CDR1 SGHNT and CDR2 YYREEE (reference sequence). The CDR3 protein is CASSPGTAYEQYF. In DNA, the CDR3 is TGTGCCAGCAGCCCCGGGACAGCCTACGAGCAGTACTTC.

The rearrangement joins TRBV19 to TRBJ1-4; unclear D gene. CDR1 and CDR2 from the germline V gene are LNHDA and SQIVND (reference sequence). V was pared by 5 bases and J by 3 bases, with 7 bases between. CDR3 length: 13 amino acids. Written as DNA, the CDR3 is TGTGCCAGTAGTCAGGAAGCTAATGAAAAACTGTTTTTT. It encodes CASSQEANEKLFF. The variable domain in full, completed from reference TRBV19 and TRBJ1-4, reads DGGITQSPKYLFRKEGQNVTLSCEQNLNHDAMYWYRQDPGQGLRLIYYSQIVNDFQKGDIAEGYSVSREKKESFPLTVTSAQKNPTAFYLCASSQEANEKLFFGSGTQLSVL.

V and J are TRBV4-2 and TRBJ2-1; TRBD2 matches 12 bases. Germline CDR1 reads LGHNA; CDR2 reads YNFKEQ. The CDR3 consists of 17 residues. Trimming at V came to 4 bases and at J to 8 bases, leaving 12 bases not matched to a gene. The CDR3 is CASSPRSLAGGRYEQFF. The CDR3 coding sequence is TGTGCCAGCAGCCCCCGTTCCCTAGCGGGGGGGCGATATGAGCAGTTCTTC.

Only one count was recorded for this clone. This chain connects TRBV15 to TRBJ1-4; tentative D call: TRBD1 (5 bases). The CDR3 has 15 amino acids. Trimming shortened V by 0 bases and J by 6 bases, and 11 bases separated the two germline ends. Germline lookup yields CDR1 LNHNV and CDR2 YYDKDF (reference sequence). The DNA of the CDR3 is TGTGCCACCAGCAGAGAGCTCCAGGGATATGAAAAACTGTTTTTT. Translation gives CATSRELQGYEKLFF. The full variable domain, completed using reference TRBV15 and TRBJ1-4, is DAMVIQNPRYQVTQFGKPVTLSCSQTLNHNVMYWYQQKSSQAPKLLFHYYDKDFNNEADTPDNFQSRRPNTSFCFLDIRSPGLGDTAMYLCATSRELQGYEKLFFGSGTQLSVL.

V is TRBV5-4 and J is TRBJ1-2, with D possibly TRBD1 on 6 matching bases. The germline V and J ends were trimmed by 0 bases and 6 bases, with 6 bases remaining between them. From germline, CDR1 is SGHNT and CDR2 YYREEE (reference sequence). The length of the CDR3 is 12 residues. The CDR3 here is CASSLEGDGYTF. The CDR3 nucleotides read TGTGCCAGCAGCTTGGAGGGGGATGGCTACACCTTC. The complete variable domain, with remaining parts taken from reference TRBV5-4 and TRBJ1-2, reads ETGVTQSPTHLIKTRGQQVTLRCSSQSGHNTVSWYQQALGQGPQFIFQYYREEENGRGNFPPRFSGLQFPNYSSELNVNALELDDSALYLCASSLEGDGYTFGSGTRLTVV.

V and J are TRBV7-2 and TRBJ2-7; tentative D call: TRBD2 (5 bases). The CDR3 covers 14 residues. The germline V and J ends were trimmed by 5 bases and 5 bases, with 16 bases remaining between them. Germline V gene lookup returns CDR1 SGHTA and CDR2 FQGNSA. The CDR3, as DNA: TGTGCCAGCAGCCAAGGCACAGCGAGGGACGAGCAGTACTTC. Encoded protein: CASSQGTARDEQYF.

The chain recombines TRBV30 with TRBJ1-1; D may be TRBD1 (6 bases). The ends were cut back, 7 bases at V and 5 bases at J, with 20 bases in the middle. This CDR3 spans 14 amino acids. Germline values: CDR1 GTSNPN, CDR2 SVGIG (reference sequence). The CDR3 reads CASRRGGLRTEAFF. CDR3 sequence (DNA): TGTGCCTCTAGGCGCGGGGGGCTGAGGACTGAAGCTTTCTTT.